This T cell receptor (beta chain) was recorded in a study of T cell changes during pregnancy in multiple sclerosis. The ends lost 6 bases at V and 4 bases at J; junction bases unmatched: 9. Germline assignment: CDR1 MGHRA and CDR2 YSYEKL. The CDR3 contains 16 residues. TCRdb's table, derived via immunoSEQ multiplex PCR, lists solely in-frame clones and lacks some. Seen here are roughly 110,000 clones, around 93% observed once, and the top ten hold approximately 1.6%. This chain links TRBV4-1 with TRBJ1-4; TRBD1 matches at 9 bases. The sequencing used peripheral blood, collected after pregnancy. The TCR was taken from a female donor with multiple sclerosis, enrolled in a pregnancy study. The CDR3 region has the DNA TGCGCCAGCAGTCATTCCGGGACAGGGTATAATGAAAAACTGTTTTTT. Translation gives CASSHSGTGYNEKLFF.